These 16 T cell receptor beta chains were all obtained from the same sample, sequenced in a study of blood T cell repertoires in COVID-19. Sequenced by immunoSEQ multiplex PCR; TCRdb stores in-frame clones only, minus some. The sample includes about 180,000 clones, 89% of them seen just once. The specimen sequenced was PBMCs or T cells enriched from blood (not recorded which). The receptors derive from a middle-aged woman with acute COVID-19.

The rearrangement uses TRBV29-1 and TRBJ2-5; 8 nucleotides match TRBD2. Per germline, CDR1 SQVTM and CDR2 ANQGSEA. After removal of 1 base from V and 5 bases from J, the junction contained 0 bases not matched to a gene. This CDR3 is built from 12 residues. CDR3 loop: CSVEASGETQYF. CDR3 sequence (DNA): TGCAGCGTTGAAGCTAGCGGGGAGACCCAGTACTTC.

A note on this clone: One end of the junction fails to match germline, which may point to a read error. The chain combines TRBV7-8 with TRBJ1-5, with 7 bases aligning to TRBD1. The CDR3 is 14 amino acids. In germline, CDR1 is SGHVS, CDR2 FQNEAQ. The CDR3 here is CASSLEGAYQPQHF. In DNA, the CDR3 is TGTGCCAGCAGCTTAGAGGGGGCCTATCAACCCCAGCATTTT.

The chain joins TRBV4-1 to TRBJ2-3, with 10 nucleotides matching TRBD2. Germline-derived CDR1 and CDR2 are MGHRA and YSYEKL. The ends lost 4 bases at V and 3 bases at J; junction bases unmatched: 4. The CDR3 runs to 15 residues. Written as DNA, the CDR3 is TGCGCCAGCAGCCCGCTAGCGGGAGCTACAGATACGCAGTATTTT. Amino acid sequence: CASSPLAGATDTQYF.

V is TRBV11-2 and J is TRBJ2-7, with TRBD1 matching over 8 bases. CDR1 SGHAT and CDR2 FQNNGV come from the germline V gene. The trim removed 5 bases at V and 6 bases at J, leaving 6 bases unmatched. CDR3 length equals 13 residues. This CDR3 reads CASSGDRNREQYF. DNA for the CDR3: TGTGCCAGCAGCGGGGACAGGAATCGCGAGCAGTACTTC.

The rearrangement joins TRBV20-1 to TRBJ1-3, with D tentatively TRBD1 (5 bases). From germline, CDR1 is DFQATT and CDR2 SNEGSKA (reference sequence). The CDR3 sequence is 15 residues long. The germline V and J ends were trimmed by 3 bases and 2 bases, with 14 bases remaining between them. Written as DNA, the CDR3 is TGCAGTGCTAGTGTTGGGGGGAGGGCTGGAAACACCATATATTTT. Protein: CSASVGGRAGNTIYF.

The CDR3: CASSSHTDSTNEKLFF. The CDR3, as DNA: TGTGCCAGCAGCTCCCATACAGATTCAACTAATGAAAAACTGTTTTTT. This chain connects TRBV7-8 to TRBJ1-4, with D unresolved. The V end was cut by 4 bases, the J end by 0 bases, with 12 bases between. The germline CDR1 and CDR2 sequences are SGHVS and FQNEAQ. The CDR3 sequence is 16 residues long.

The chain carries TRBV12-5 and TRBJ1-6, with 8 bases matching TRBD1. The ends lost 4 bases at V and 4 bases at J; junction bases unmatched: 3. The CDR3 is 15 residues long. Germline V gene data show CDR1 as LGHNT and CDR2 as FRNRAP. The DNA of the CDR3 is TGTGCTAGTGGTTGGGGGACAGGTTATAATTCACCCCTCCACTTT. It codes for CASGWGTGYNSPLHF.

J is TRBJ2-1 and V is TRBV12-5; 16 bases are shared with TRBD2. CDR1 LGHNT and CDR2 FRNRAP come from the germline V gene. This CDR3 has 17 amino acids. Trimming at V came to 0 bases and at J to 7 bases, leaving 3 bases not matched to a gene. The CDR3 sequence is CASGLVQGLAGGNEQFF. CDR3 sequence (DNA): TGTGCTAGTGGTTTGGTACAGGGACTAGCGGGAGGGAATGAGCAGTTCTTC.

The rearrangement joins TRBV5-4 to TRBJ1-1; D uncertain. V was pared by 0 bases and J by 9 bases, with 15 bases between. Looked up from germline, CDR1 is SGHNT and CDR2 is YYREEE (reference sequence). The CDR3 length is 14 residues. The CDR3 spells CASSLGRGGRKAFF. DNA of the CDR3: TGTGCCAGCAGCTTGGGTCGGGGAGGGCGAAAAGCTTTCTTT.

The V call is TRBV24-1, the J call TRBJ1-6; D perhaps matches TRBD1 (5 bases). V was pared by 11 bases and J by 8 bases, with 27 bases between. This CDR3 comprises 17 residues. Germline-derived CDR1 and CDR2 are KGHDR and SFDVKD. CDR3 sequence (DNA): TGTGCCAGCGGAGCCTACCTATGGACAATTGCATATTCACCCCTCCACTTT. Its translation is CASGAYLWTIAYSPLHF.

This chain connects TRBV29-1 to TRBJ2-5; D call uncertain. Germline V gene data show CDR1 as SQVTM and CDR2 as ANQGSEA. The CDR3 is made up of 13 amino acids. Trimming cost V 1 base and J 1 base, with 7 bases left between them. CDR3 nucleotide sequence: TGCAGCGTTGAAGTACAGACCCAAGAGACCCAGTACTTC. Its translation is CSVEVQTQETQYF. The full variable domain, in which reference TRBV29-1 and TRBJ2-5 provide the parts outside the CDR3, is SAVISQKPSRDICQRGTSLTIQCQVDSQVTMMFWYRQQPGQSLTLIATANQGSEATYESGFVIDKFPISRPNLTFSTLTVSNMSPEDSSIYLCSVEVQTQETQYFGPGTRLLVL.

This rearrangement joins TRBV9 to TRBJ1-4, with 7 bases fitting TRBD1. V dropped 4 bases and J dropped 7; count of bases not matched to a gene: 16. Germline values: CDR1 SGDLS, CDR2 YYNGEE. The CDR3 sequence is 17 residues long. For the CDR3, the DNA is TGTGCCAGCAGCCAAGCCCCCGACAGGGTCAGTGGTGAAAAACTGTTTTTT. Protein sequence: CASSQAPDRVSGEKLFF.

The rearrangement joins TRBV4-2 to TRBJ2-7, with 7 positions matching TRBD1. The trim removed 4 bases at V and 1 base at J, leaving 7 bases unmatched. CDR1 and CDR2 from the germline V gene are LGHNA and YNFKEQ. The CDR3 is made up of 15 amino acids. Written as DNA, the CDR3 is TGTGCCAGCAGCCCCACAGGGGACCAGTCCTACGAGCAGTACTTC. Amino acid sequence: CASSPTGDQSYEQYF.

The V gene is TRBV2, the J gene TRBJ1-2; 9 nucleotides align to TRBD1. V shed 6 bases, J shed 3 bases, and the junction held 11 bases outside the gene matches. In germline, CDR1 is SNHLY, CDR2 FYNNEI. This CDR3 comprises 16 residues. This CDR3 is CASSHGQGPDHYGYTF. CDR3 DNA sequence: TGTGCCAGCAGCCACGGACAGGGGCCCGATCACTATGGCTACACCTTC.

The V call is TRBV27, the J call TRBJ2-7, with D tentatively TRBD1 (5 bases). This CDR3 region has 13 residues. V lost 8 bases and J 2 bases, leaving 13 bases between the germline ends. Germline V lookup: CDR1 MNHEY, CDR2 SMNVEV (reference sequence). The CDR3 DNA reads as TGTGCCAGCGGCCTCGGACAAACCTACGAGCAGTACTTC. Protein product: CASGLGQTYEQYF.

This rearrangement joins TRBV18 to TRBJ2-3; TRBD1 might be the D (6 bases). The CDR3 consists of 12 residues. V lost 6 bases and J 8 bases, leaving 12 bases between the germline ends. Germline V gene data show CDR1 as KGHSH and CDR2 as LQKENI. DNA of the CDR3: TGTGCCAGCTCGACGATACAGGGTACGCAGTATTTT. This codes for CASSTIQGTQYF.